Each of the 8 T cell receptor beta chains below was sequenced from the same sample in a study of Tregs in tolerant kidney transplant recipients (dated by TCRdb to between 2017 and 2020). The method behind the library was the immunoSEQ multiplex PCR assay. TCRdb took over this immuneACCESS table, retaining in-frame rearrangements with V and J assigned. Such tables are incomplete; in checked studies, under half of the missing clones stem from an unresolved V gene, and the remainder is unexplained. This sample is represented by fewer than 3,500 clones; around two fifths of them were singletons. Together, the top ten hold approximately 7.1% of the sample. Their target antigens are unknown. Sequenced input: Tregs from blood grown in culture. Every receptor here comes from a human donor in good health.

The chain joins TRBV6-1 to TRBJ1-2, with D unclear. This CDR3 has 12 amino acids. V lost 5 bases, J lost 8 bases, and 12 bases lay in between. CDR1 and CDR2 (germline): MNHNS, SASEGT. The CDR3: CASSQPGLGYTF. CDR3 DNA sequence: TGTGCCAGCAGTCAACCCGGCCTCGGCTACACCTTC.

This chain uses TRBV5-5 with TRBJ1-5; TRBD1 is a possible D gene (5 bases). The CDR3 has 15 residues. Per germline, CDR1 SGHKS and CDR2 YYEKEE (reference sequence). Here the CDR3 reads CAHSARGSRNQPQHF. CDR3 coding DNA: TGTGCTCATTCGGCGAGGGGATCCCGCAATCAGCCCCAGCATTTT. The variable domain in full, with the rest retrieved from reference TRBV5-5 and TRBJ1-5, is DAGVTQSPTHLIKTRGQQVTLRCSPISGHKSVSWYQQVLGQGPQFIFQYYEKEERGRGNFPDRFSARQFPNYSSELNVNALLLGDSALYLCAHSARGSRNQPQHFGDGTRLSIL.

The chain employs TRBV20-1 and TRBJ1-2, with D possibly matching TRBD1 (5 bases). The CDR3 covers 10 residues. The germline gives CDR1 DFQATT, CDR2 SNEGSKA (reference sequence). The V and J ends lost 7 bases and 4 bases respectively, with 7 bases between them. CDR3 protein: CSGGLYGYTF. DNA for the CDR3: TGCAGTGGGGGCCTCTATGGCTACACCTTC.

The chain recombines TRBV2 with TRBJ2-6; D is uncertain. The V gene lost 5 bases and the J gene lost 5 bases, with 22 bases spanning the gap. CDR1 and CDR2 (germline): SNHLY, FYNNEI. The CDR3 totals 18 residues. CDR3 amino acids: CASSTPHYIQSRANVLTF. The CDR3 DNA reads TGTGCCAGCAGTACTCCTCATTACATACAAAGTCGGGCCAACGTCCTGACTTTC.

This clone was counted only a few times. This chain joins TRBV5-4 and TRBJ2-3, with 15 nucleotides matching TRBD2. The CDR3 has 18 amino acids. V was pared by 5 bases and J by 3 bases, with 10 bases of the junction left unmatched. The germline V gene has CDR1 SGHNT and CDR2 YYREEE (reference sequence). CDR3 sequence reads: CASRLVRTSGGATDTQYF. The CDR3 DNA sequence: TGTGCCAGCAGGCTGGTCCGGACTAGCGGGGGGGCAACAGATACGCAGTATTTT.

In its sample, this clone ranks as medium-sized. The J gene is TRBJ2-7, the V gene TRBV10-2; D perhaps matches TRBD1 (5 bases). The CDR3 runs to 12 residues. V was trimmed by 4 bases and J by 4 bases, leaving 8 bases between them. Germline CDR1 is WSHSY and CDR2 is SAAADI. CDR3: CASSAGAYEQYF. The CDR3 DNA follows: TGCGCCAGCAGTGCTGGGGCTTACGAGCAGTACTTC.

In this sample, this clone is large (0.1 to 1%). The gene calls are TRBV9 and TRBJ2-5, with unresolved D. Deletions cut 0 bases from V and 0 bases from J, with 15 bases between. Per the germline V gene, CDR1 is SGDLS and CDR2 is YYNGEE. The CDR3 is made up of 17 amino acids. CDR3 DNA sequence: TGTGCCAGCAGCGTAGCCGTGGGCGGATTGTACCAAGAGACCCAGTACTTC. This gives the protein CASSVAVGGLYQETQYF. Based on the CDR3 plus reference TRBV9 and TRBJ2-5, the full variable domain is DSGVTQTPKHLITATGQRVTLRCSPRSGDLSVYWYQQSLDQGLQFLIQYYNGEERAKGNILERFSAQQFPDLHSELNLSSLELGDSALYFCASSVAVGGLYQETQYFGPGTRLLVL.

This clone rates as medium-sized. The chain combines TRBV6-5 with TRBJ1-3; no firm D call. Trimming shortened V by 6 bases and J by 2 bases, and 14 bases separated the two germline ends. The CDR3 contains 15 residues. Germline CDR1 reads MNHEY; CDR2 reads SVGAGI. CDR3 DNA: TGTGCCAGCAGACGACGGGCCTTTACTGGAAACACCATATATTTT. Translated: CASRRRAFTGNTIYF.